This TCR beta chain was obtained from a study of blood T cell repertoires in COVID-19. Profiled with immunoSEQ multiplex PCR; TCRdb holds only in-frame clones, not every one. Of 400,000 or so clones listed, around 87% were seen once; the top ten hold approximately 1.9%. Germline V CDR1 and CDR2: SGHVS, FNYEAQ. V gave up 5 bases and J gave up 3 bases; unmatched junction bases: 6. This CDR3 has 15 residues. This clonotype was sampled from a man aged 40-49 years in a cohort exposed to, infected with or recovered from COVID-19 (not recorded which). Input material: PBMCs or T cells enriched from blood (not recorded which). The rearrangement links TRBV7-6 to TRBJ1-3; 8 nucleotides align to TRBD1. CDR3 DNA sequence: TGTGCCAGCAGCCAGCCAGGACAGGGTGGAAACACCATATATTTT. This translates into CASSQPGQGGNTIYF.